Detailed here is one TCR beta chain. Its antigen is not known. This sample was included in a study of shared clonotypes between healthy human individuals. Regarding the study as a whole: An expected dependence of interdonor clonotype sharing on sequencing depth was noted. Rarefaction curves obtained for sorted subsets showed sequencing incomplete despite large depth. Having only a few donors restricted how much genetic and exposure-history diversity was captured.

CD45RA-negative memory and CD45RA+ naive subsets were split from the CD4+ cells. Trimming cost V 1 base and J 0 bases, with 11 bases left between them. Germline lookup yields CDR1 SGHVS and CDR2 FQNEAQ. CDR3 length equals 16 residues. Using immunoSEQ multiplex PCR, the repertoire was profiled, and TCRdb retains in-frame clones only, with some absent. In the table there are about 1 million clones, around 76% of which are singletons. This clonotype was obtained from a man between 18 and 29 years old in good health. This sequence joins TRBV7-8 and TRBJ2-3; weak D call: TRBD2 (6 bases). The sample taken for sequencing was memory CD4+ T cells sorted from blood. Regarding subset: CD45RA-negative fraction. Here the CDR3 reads CASSLEPSVSTDTQYF. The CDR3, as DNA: TGTGCCAGCAGCTTAGAGCCTAGCGTTAGCACAGATACGCAGTATTTT.